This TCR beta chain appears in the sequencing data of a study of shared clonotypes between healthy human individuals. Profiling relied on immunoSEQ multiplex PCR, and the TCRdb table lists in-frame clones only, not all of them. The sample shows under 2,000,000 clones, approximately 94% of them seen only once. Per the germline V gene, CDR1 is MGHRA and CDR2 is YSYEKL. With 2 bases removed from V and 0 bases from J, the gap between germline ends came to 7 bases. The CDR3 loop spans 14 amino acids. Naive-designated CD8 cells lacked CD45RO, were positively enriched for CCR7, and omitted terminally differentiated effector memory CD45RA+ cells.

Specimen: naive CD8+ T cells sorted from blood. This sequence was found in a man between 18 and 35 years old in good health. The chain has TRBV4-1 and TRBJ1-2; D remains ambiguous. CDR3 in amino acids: CASSQLHTNYGYTF. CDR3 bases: TGCGCCAGCAGCCAATTACACACTAACTATGGCTACACCTTC.